This is a list of T cell receptor beta chains from one sample in a study of blood T cells in healthy people across ages. One entry per CDR3 protein, called by TCRdb with MiXCR from the 5' RACE reads. The top ten hold under 5% of the sample, which has 1.5 million or so distinct CDR3 sequences, approximately 43% seen once. Input material: blood. The source of these receptors is a woman younger than 35 in good health. Each CDR3 is given with its conserved first and last residue. D genes are given only for firm matches. Clone sizes are given selectively: once, few, many, or a class where the clone is expanded.

D gene: .; J gene: TRBJ2-7; V gene: TRBV20-1; clone size: .; CDR3 DNA: TGCAGTGCGGCGAGGTCGGGGTTCGAGCAGTACTTC; CDR3 protein: CSAARSGFEQYF
D gene: .; J gene: TRBJ1-2; V gene: TRBV29-1; clone size: few; CDR3 DNA: TGCAGCTTCGGCAGCCGAGATGGCTACACCTTC; CDR3 protein: CSFGSRDGYTF
D gene: TRBD1; J gene: TRBJ2-1; V gene: TRBV10-3; clone size: .; CDR3 DNA: TGTGCCATCAGTGATGGGACAGGGGATAATGAGCAGTTCTTC; CDR3 protein: CAISDGTGDNEQFF
D gene: .; J gene: TRBJ2-5; V gene: TRBV7-9; clone size: .; CDR3 DNA: TGTGCCAGCAGCTTTCTTAAGACCGCCGACCAAGAGACCCAGTACTTC; CDR3 protein: CASSFLKTADQETQYF
D gene: .; J gene: TRBJ2-2; V gene: TRBV7-9; clone size: .; CDR3 DNA: TGTGCCAGCAGCTTTGTGGGAACCAACACCGGGGAGCTGTTTTTT; CDR3 protein: CASSFVGTNTGELFF
D gene: .; J gene: TRBJ2-2; V gene: TRBV29-1; clone size: .; CDR3 DNA: TGCAGCGTTGACGGGGGAGCCAACACCGGGGAGCTGTTTTTT; CDR3 protein: CSVDGGANTGELFF
D gene: .; J gene: TRBJ2-7; V gene: TRBV7-9; clone size: .; CDR3 DNA: TGTGCCAGCAGCTCAGATGTCCCAGCCAAATTCTCCTACGAGCAGTACTTC; CDR3 protein: CASSSDVPAKFSYEQYF
D gene: .; J gene: TRBJ1-2; V gene: TRBV10-3; clone size: .; CDR3 DNA: TGTGCCATCAGTGAGTCGAAGACCAGGGGCGACTATGGCTACACCTTC; CDR3 protein: CAISESKTRGDYGYTF
D gene: TRBD2; J gene: TRBJ2-7; V gene: TRBV7-6; clone size: once; CDR3 DNA: TGTGCCAGCAGCTTACTATCAGGGTACTCGGGAGGGCACTACGAGCAGTACTTC; CDR3 protein: CASSLLSGYSGGHYEQYF
D gene: .; J gene: TRBJ1-2; V gene: TRBV25-1; clone size: few; CDR3 DNA: TGTGCCAGCGGATCTTTGGACCGGGGCTATGGCTACACCTTC; CDR3 protein: CASGSLDRGYGYTF
D gene: TRBD1; J gene: TRBJ2-5; V gene: TRBV28; clone size: .; CDR3 DNA: TGTGCCAGCAGCTCGGGACAGGGCGTGACCCAGTACTTC; CDR3 protein: CASSSGQGVTQYF
D gene: .; J gene: TRBJ2-1; V gene: TRBV18; clone size: .; CDR3 DNA: TGTGCCAGCTCACCTAGGCCGGACCTCCTCGACAATGAGCAGTTCTTC; CDR3 protein: CASSPRPDLLDNEQFF
D gene: .; J gene: TRBJ2-1; V gene: TRBV4-3; clone size: .; CDR3 DNA: TGCGCCAGCAGCCAAGATCTACTAGAACGCTACAATGAGCAGTTCTTC; CDR3 protein: CASSQDLLERYNEQFF
D gene: TRBD2; J gene: TRBJ2-5; V gene: TRBV14; clone size: few; CDR3 DNA: TGTGCCAGCAGCCAACTTCTAGCGGGGGGAGAGACCCAGTACTTC; CDR3 protein: CASSQLLAGGETQYF
D gene: .; J gene: TRBJ2-7; V gene: TRBV12-3/TRBV12-4; clone size: .; CDR3 DNA: TGTGCCAGCAGTGTAGAGGGGTGGTACGAGCAGTACTTC; CDR3 protein: CASSVEGWYEQYF
D gene: .; J gene: TRBJ2-7; V gene: TRBV27; clone size: few; CDR3 DNA: TGTGCCAGCAGTTTATCCGAGCAAAATGAGCAGTACTTC; CDR3 protein: CASSLSEQNEQYF
D gene: TRBD2; J gene: TRBJ2-7; V gene: TRBV29-1; clone size: few; CDR3 DNA: TGCAGCGTTCTAGCGGGGGGAGTGTACGAGCAGTACTTC; CDR3 protein: CSVLAGGVYEQYF
D gene: .; J gene: TRBJ2-7; V gene: TRBV29-1; clone size: many; CDR3 DNA: TGCAGCGTTCCCTGCAGCGCTACCTACGAGCAGTACTTC; CDR3 protein: CSVPCSATYEQYF
D gene: .; J gene: TRBJ2-7; V gene: TRBV20-1; clone size: few; CDR3 DNA: TGCAGTGCTAGAGGTTGGGCGGGGAACCACTACGAGCAGTACTTC; CDR3 protein: CSARGWAGNHYEQYF
D gene: TRBD1; J gene: TRBJ1-1; V gene: TRBV6-5; clone size: .; CDR3 DNA: TGTGCCAGCAGCTCGCTACAGGGGGCGAACACTGAAGCTTTCTTT; CDR3 protein: CASSSLQGANTEAFF
D gene: TRBD2; J gene: TRBJ2-1; V gene: TRBV18; clone size: .; CDR3 DNA: TGTGCCAGCTCACCACCGGAGCGGGGCTACTACAATGAGCAGTTCTTC; CDR3 protein: CASSPPERGYYNEQFF
D gene: TRBD2; J gene: TRBJ2-5; V gene: TRBV12-3/TRBV12-4; clone size: .; CDR3 DNA: TGTGCCAGCAGTCCTCTAGCGGGAGGGCCCGGTGAGACCCAGTACTTC; CDR3 protein: CASSPLAGGPGETQYF
D gene: TRBD1; J gene: TRBJ1-2; V gene: TRBV7-9; clone size: .; CDR3 DNA: TGTGCCAGCAGCTTGGGACAGGGAACTTTCGCGTCCACCTTC; CDR3 protein: CASSLGQGTFASTF
D gene: .; J gene: TRBJ1-2; V gene: TRBV6-2/TRBV6-3; clone size: .; CDR3 DNA: TGTGCCAGCAGTTTACGGACAGTCTATGGCTACACCTTC; CDR3 protein: CASSLRTVYGYTF
D gene: TRBD1; J gene: TRBJ2-5; V gene: TRBV7-9; clone size: once; CDR3 DNA: TGTGCCAGCAGCTTAGCCTTGGGACAGCTACAAGAGACCCAGTACTTC; CDR3 protein: CASSLALGQLQETQYF
D gene: TRBD1; J gene: TRBJ2-5; V gene: TRBV2; clone size: .; CDR3 DNA: TGTGCCAGCAGGACAGGGGAGCCCCGCGAGACCCAGTACTTC; CDR3 protein: CASRTGEPRETQYF